The clone carrying this T cell receptor (beta chain) came up many times. Blood RNA originated from unsorted whole blood, with germline DNA additionally extracted. This specimen belongs to a study of tumor-infiltrating lymphocytes in primary liver carcinoma. The V gene's germline CDR1 is ENHRY and CDR2 SYGVKD. The J segment lost 6 bases and the V segment lost 4 bases, leaving 6 bases of the junction unmatched. The CDR3 covers 16 residues. From around 500 ng total RNA, TCR beta cDNA was generated with a primer in the constant region. Slightly modified ARM-PCR served as the procedure for the TCR beta libraries. These libraries came from three rounds of nested multiplex PCR. Each of the first two PCR rounds ran roughly 9 cycles with TRBV1-TRBV30 forward and C-beta reverse primers. TCRdb recomputed calls from the multiplex PCR reads with MiXCR, one row per CDR3 protein. The top ten hold about 6% of the sample, which has 300,000 to 400,000 distinct CDR3 sequences, almost 65% seen once.

The V and J genes are TRBV10-3 and TRBJ2-3; 14 nucleotides agree with TRBD2. The TCR sequence derives from a man in his forties or fifties with primary liver carcinoma and hepatitis B virus infection. Input material: peripheral blood. The chain's CDR3 is CAISGGTSGGRDTQYF. As DNA, the CDR3 is TGTGCCATCAGTGGCGGGACTAGCGGGGGTCGTGATACGCAGTATTTT.